This T cell receptor beta chain comes out of a study of cytomegalovirus exposure and HLA in healthy donors. General observations from the study: Cytomegalovirus status was reportedly diagnosed by the classifier with high sensitivity and specificity.

CDR1 SGHTA and CDR2 FQGTGA come from the germline V gene. The CDR3 spans 15 residues. V shed 0 bases and J 3 bases; nucleotides not matched to a gene: 2. Points on this clone: Its target is unknown.

With 60 Vbeta and 13 Jbeta primers, the PCR was carried out. The repertoire was sequenced with immunoSEQ multiplex PCR; TCRdb's copy has only in-frame clones and lacks some. The sample table includes under 100,000 clones. The receptor comes from a young woman in good health and CMV-seronegative. The V call is TRBV7-3, the J call TRBJ2-3, with TRBD2 matching over 8 bases. Sequenced: PBMCs. The CDR3: CASSLTAGDTDTQYF. The CDR3 DNA follows: TGTGCCAGCAGCTTAACAGCGGGAGATACAGATACGCAGTATTTT.